These 32 T cell receptor beta chains came from one sample sequenced in a study of T cells in Graves' hyperthyroidism and ophthalmopathy. Template material for amplifying TCR beta CDR3 regions consisted of RNA transcripts. Initially, a first-round RT-PCR of the TCR CDR3 employed the HTBI primer set. MiXCR, applied by TCRdb to the multiplex PCR reads, yields one record per CDR3 protein. The repertoire includes about 500,000 distinct CDR3 sequences, about 16% of them detected once, and about 31% sits in the top ten. The source material was blood. The origin of the receptors is a woman in her 30s with Graves' ophthalmopathy.

There are a few counts of this clonotype. CDR3 amino acids: CASSPIRGRNTGELFF. The CDR3 DNA follows: TGTGCCAGCTCACCAATAAGAGGGAGGAACACCGGGGAGCTGTTTTTT. J is TRBJ2-2 and V is TRBV18; maybe TRBD2 (5 bases). The CDR3 consists of 16 residues. Germline assignment: CDR1 KGHSH and CDR2 LQKENI. Trimming removed 2 bases at V and 1 base at J, with 11 bases between.

The gene calls are TRBV3-1 and TRBJ2-5; 11 nucleotides line up with TRBD2. CDR3 size: 16 residues. The junction had 11 bases not matched to a gene; V was cut back by 4 bases and J by 7 bases. Per germline, CDR1 LGHDT and CDR2 YNNKEL (reference sequence). The CDR3 sequence: CASSPSTSGAKGTQYF. DNA of the CDR3: TGTGCCAGCAGCCCTTCGACTAGCGGGGCCAAAGGGACCCAGTACTTC.

This clonotype was seen at least ten times. The chain employs TRBV2 and TRBJ2-5; TRBD1 matches at 9 bases. V trimming: 5 bases; J trimming: 5 bases; junction bases outside the gene matches: 9. Germline CDR1 SNHLY, CDR2 FYNNEI. This CDR3 comprises 15 residues. The CDR3 spells CASSLMGQGAETQYF. In DNA, the CDR3 is TGTGCCAGCAGTCTTATGGGACAGGGTGCGGAGACCCAGTACTTC. Using reference TRBV2 and TRBJ2-5 for the parts outside the CDR3, the full variable domain is EPEVTQTPSHQVTQMGQEVILRCVPISNHLYFYWYRQILGQKVEFLVSFYNNEISEKSEIFDDQFSVERPDGSNFTLKIRSTKLEDSAMYFCASSLMGQGAETQYFGPGTRLLVL.

This clonotype was detected a few times. This chain uses TRBV20-1 with TRBJ1-3, with 7 bases that match TRBD1. V lost 5 bases, J lost 2 bases, and 3 bases stayed unmatched. In germline, CDR1 is DFQATT, CDR2 SNEGSKA (reference sequence). This CDR3 comprises 13 residues. Written as DNA, the CDR3 is TGCAGTGCTCAGACAGGGACTGGAAACACCATATATTTT. Its translation is CSAQTGTGNTIYF.

This clonotype showed up many times. This chain uses TRBV7-8 with TRBJ2-7; D remains ambiguous. The CDR3 runs to 14 residues. V lost 4 bases and J lost 3, with 13 bases in between. Germline V gene lookup returns CDR1 SGHVS and CDR2 FQNEAQ. The CDR3 DNA follows: TGTGCCAGCAGCTCCGGAAGATTCGGCTACGAGCAGTACTTC. Translated, it gives CASSSGRFGYEQYF. The full variable domain, rest sourced from reference TRBV7-8 and TRBJ2-7, is GAGVSQSPRYKVAKRGQDVALRCDPISGHVSLFWYQQALGQGPEFLTYFQNEAQLDKSGLPSDRFFAERPEGSVSTLKIQRTQQEDSAVYLCASSSGRFGYEQYFGPGTRLTVT.

This clonotype was seen more than once but under ten times. The chain recombines TRBV30 with TRBJ2-7; D is possibly TRBD1 (6 bases). This CDR3 spans 14 amino acids. Trimming took 3 bases from V and 4 from J, leaving 16 bases between them. The germline CDR1 and CDR2 sequences are GTSNPN and SVGIG (reference sequence). The CDR3 spells CAWSRAGETYEQYF. CDR3 in DNA: TGTGCCTGGAGCAGAGCAGGGGAAACTTACGAGCAGTACTTC. Complete variable domain (other parts from reference TRBV30 and TRBJ2-7): SQTIHQWPATLVQPVGSPLSLECTVEGTSNPNLYWYRQAAGRGLQLLFYSVGIGQISSEVPQNLSASRPQDRQFILSSKKLLLSDSGFYLCAWSRAGETYEQYFGPGTRLTVT.

This clonotype was found many times. The genes are TRBV9 and TRBJ2-7; possible D gene TRBD1, 7 bases. The CDR3 has 15 amino acids. Trimming took off 2 bases at V and 2 bases at J, with 14 bases between the two ends. Germline CDR1 is SGDLS and CDR2 is YYNGEE. CDR3 nucleotides: TGTGCCAGCAGCGTTAGCGCGGGACAGACCTACGAGCAGTACTTC. Amino acid sequence: CASSVSAGQTYEQYF. The variable domain in full, with the rest retrieved from reference TRBV9 and TRBJ2-7, is DSGVTQTPKHLITATGQRVTLRCSPRSGDLSVYWYQQSLDQGLQFLIQYYNGEERAKGNILERFSAQQFPDLHSELNLSSLELGDSALYFCASSVSAGQTYEQYFGPGTRLTVT.

The chain couples TRBV28 to TRBJ2-1; perhaps TRBD2 as D (5 bases). This CDR3 has 16 amino acids. V dropped 2 bases and J dropped 0 bases, with 11 bases sitting between them. Germline V gene sequence: CDR1 MDHEN, CDR2 SYDVKM. The CDR3 here is CASSLVSSGSYNEQFF. In nucleotides, the CDR3 is TGTGCCAGCAGTTTAGTTAGCAGCGGCTCCTACAATGAGCAGTTCTTC. Full variable domain (rest looked up from reference TRBV28 and TRBJ2-1): DVKVTQSSRYLVKRTGEKVFLECVQDMDHENMFWYRQDPGLGLRLIYFSYDVKMKEKGDIPEGYSVSREKKERFSLILESASTNQTSMYLCASSLVSSGSYNEQFFGPGTRLTVL.

V gene TRBV12-3 or TRBV12-4 combines with J gene TRBJ1-3; D uncertain. The CDR3 is made up of 15 amino acids. Trimming left V 6 bases short and J 0 bases short, with 12 bases between. CDR3 in DNA: TGTGCCAGCAGCTCTACACCAATCTCTGGAAACACCATATATTTT. Its translation is CASSSTPISGNTIYF.

This clonotype was counted ten times or more. V and J are TRBV7-9 and TRBJ2-1; 7 positions agree with TRBD1. The germline V gene has CDR1 SEHNR and CDR2 FQNEAQ (reference sequence). Trimming removed 5 bases from V and 9 bases from J; junction bases left unmatched: 10. The CDR3 has 14 residues. For the CDR3, the DNA is TGTGCCAGCAGCCCCGGACAGGACGAGGCTGAGCAGTTCTTC. Translating it yields CASSPGQDEAEQFF.

The rearrangement uses TRBV4-3 and TRBJ1-1; 7 nucleotides align to TRBD1. CDR3 size: 17 residues. The J segment lost 0 bases and the V segment lost 1 base, leaving 8 bases of the junction unmatched. Germline CDR1 and CDR2: LGHNA and YSLEER. The CDR3, as DNA: TGCGCCAGCAGCCAAGGTATTATGGGACAGTTGAACACTGAAGCTTTCTTT. Protein sequence: CASSQGIMGQLNTEAFF.

This clonotype came up many times. The CDR3 loop reads CSAREGAGGNSPLHF. CDR3 sequence (DNA): TGCAGTGCTAGGGAAGGGGCAGGGGGCAATTCACCCCTCCACTTT. This chain joins TRBV20-1 and TRBJ1-6; 8 nucleotides line up with TRBD1. Germline values: CDR1 DFQATT, CDR2 SNEGSKA (reference sequence). The J segment lost 7 bases and the V segment lost 3 bases, leaving 8 bases of the junction unmatched. This CDR3 contains 15 residues.

The V gene is TRBV5-1, the J gene TRBJ1-2; a possible D gene is TRBD1 (5 bases). Trimming cost V 3 bases and J 7 bases, with 16 bases left between them. Germline-derived CDR1 and CDR2 are SGHRS and YFSETQ. This CDR3 has 14 amino acids. The CDR3 reads CASSSSGLEGGYTF. The CDR3 DNA is TGCGCCAGCAGCTCGTCAGGGCTTGAAGGTGGCTACACCTTC.

This clonotype was counted only a few times. J is TRBJ2-7 and V is TRBV29-1; D might be TRBD1 (6 bases). CDR3 length: 14 amino acids. The germline CDR1 and CDR2 sequences are SQVTM and ANQGSEA. The V end was cut by 2 bases, the J end by 2 bases, with 13 bases between. CDR3 sequence: CSVELQGPTYEQYF. The DNA of the CDR3 is TGCAGCGTTGAATTGCAGGGGCCAACCTACGAGCAGTACTTC.

About this clonotype itself: A much larger clonotype is one base distant, so this may be a read error. This chain joins TRBV2 and TRBJ2-1; maybe TRBD1 (6 bases). The CDR3 is made up of 14 amino acids. The germline V gene encodes CDR1 SNHLY and CDR2 FYNNEI. This chain's CDR3 is CASAQTTGNNEQSF. The CDR3, as DNA: TGTGCCAGCGCCCAAACGACAGGAAACAATGAGCAGTCCTTC.

J is TRBJ2-7 and V is TRBV30; 8 bases are a match to TRBD1. The CDR3 loop spans 13 amino acids. Germline V CDR1 and CDR2: GTSNPN, SVGIG (reference sequence). Trimming at V came to 3 bases and at J to 4 bases, leaving 5 bases not matched to a gene. CDR3 DNA sequence: TGTGCCTGGAGGGCAGGGGGCAATTACGAGCAGTACTTC. Amino acids: CAWRAGGNYEQYF.

In its sample, this clonotype was seen a few times. The CDR3 is CASSQKGLAGEETDTQYF. CDR3 in DNA: TGTGCCAGCAGCCAAAAGGGACTAGCGGGAGAGGAAACAGATACGCAGTATTTT. The chain employs TRBV28 and TRBJ2-3; 14 bases align to TRBD2. The V and J ends lost 6 bases and 3 bases, in that order; junction bases with no gene match: 11. Germline V gene lookup returns CDR1 MDHEN and CDR2 SYDVKM. The CDR3 covers 18 residues.

This clonotype was counted between two and nine times. V and J are TRBV7-2 and TRBJ1-2; 9 bases agree with TRBD1. Trimming at V came to 7 bases and at J to 5 bases, leaving 14 bases not matched to a gene. CDR3 length: 16 amino acids. Germline CDR1 reads SGHTA; CDR2 reads FQGNSA. The DNA of the CDR3 is TGTGCCAGCATCATCGCCCGGGACAGGGACCGGTATGGCTACACCTTC. This sequence encodes CASIIARDRDRYGYTF.

This clonotype was found a few times. The chain is built from TRBV18 and TRBJ2-2; tentative D call: TRBD1 (6 bases). Germline values: CDR1 KGHSH, CDR2 LQKENI. V was pared by 2 bases and J by 1 base, with 11 bases between. CDR3 size: 16 residues. CDR3 DNA sequence: TGTGCCAGCTCACCAACAGGGTTAAAGAACACCGGGGAGCTGTTTTTT. Translation gives CASSPTGLKNTGELFF.

The chain links TRBV14 to TRBJ2-1, with a weak D call TRBD2 (6 bases). CDR1 SGHDN and CDR2 FVKESK come from the germline V gene. The V gene lost 2 bases and the J gene lost 2 bases, with 13 bases spanning the gap. The CDR3 contains 16 residues. The CDR3 sequence: CASSQHTSPTYNEQFF. The CDR3 DNA reads TGTGCCAGCAGCCAACACACTAGCCCGACCTACAATGAGCAGTTCTTC.

This clonotype has a count of ten or more. The chain joins TRBV30 to TRBJ2-1, with 10 bases identical to TRBD2. Trimming took 4 bases from V and 1 from J; bases not matched to a gene: 4. This CDR3 comprises 15 residues. CDR1 GTSNPN and CDR2 SVGIG come from the germline V gene (reference sequence). The CDR3 is CAWNRLAGSYNEQFF. As DNA, the CDR3 is TGTGCCTGGAACAGACTAGCGGGTTCCTACAATGAGCAGTTCTTC.

At least ten counts were recorded for this clonotype. The CDR3 protein is CASSLGGQAHEQYF. CDR3 nucleotides: TGTGCCAGCAGCTTAGGGGGACAGGCCCACGAGCAGTACTTC. The chain joins TRBV7-2 to TRBJ2-7; 8 bases match TRBD1. Germline loops: CDR1 SGHTA, CDR2 FQGNSA. The trim removed 1 base at V and 5 bases at J, leaving 4 bases unmatched. CDR3 length: 14 amino acids.

This clonotype was seen more than once but under ten times. The chain links TRBV12-3 or TRBV12-4 to TRBJ2-4; tentative D call: TRBD2 (5 bases). The CDR3 runs 15 residues. The ends were cut back, 1 base at V and 7 bases at J, with 14 bases in the middle. This CDR3 is CASSLGTGRANIQYF. CDR3 DNA sequence: TGTGCCAGCAGTTTAGGGACTGGAAGGGCGAACATTCAGTACTTC.

The chain is built from TRBV27 and TRBJ1-5, with no clear D. With 5 bases removed from V and 6 bases from J, the gap between germline ends came to 17 bases. Looked up from germline, CDR1 is MNHEY and CDR2 is SMNVEV (reference sequence). The CDR3 sequence is 15 residues long. The CDR3 loop reads CASSPWVEGGQPQHF. The CDR3 coding sequence is TGTGCCAGCAGTCCTTGGGTGGAGGGCGGTCAGCCCCAGCATTTT.

This clonotype was recorded a few times. This chain uses TRBV27 with TRBJ2-2; 7 positions agree with TRBD1. CDR1 is MNHEY, CDR2 SMNVEV, per germline (reference sequence). The CDR3 is 16 residues long. Trimming at V came to 4 bases and at J to 3 bases, leaving 8 bases not matched to a gene. CDR3 bases: TGTGCCAGCAGTTCTCAGACAGGGCGGTACACCGGGGAGCTGTTTTTT. The encoded protein is CASSSQTGRYTGELFF.

CDR3 coding DNA: TGTGCCAGCAGTTCCCCCGGGGACGTGAACACTGAAGCTTTCTTT. The encoded protein is CASSSPGDVNTEAFF. This rearrangement joins TRBV12-3 or TRBV12-4 to TRBJ1-1, with D possibly TRBD1 on 5 matching bases. The CDR3 extends over 15 amino acids. The V and J ends lost 4 bases and 0 bases respectively, with 12 bases between them.

This clonotype was recorded many times. This chain links TRBV5-8 with TRBJ2-5, with D possibly being TRBD2 (6 bases). V was trimmed by 3 bases and J by 5 bases, leaving 11 bases between them. Germline V CDR1 and CDR2: SGHTS, YDEGEE. The CDR3 spans 13 residues. CDR3 coding DNA: TGTGCCAGCAGCTGGAGGGGTAGCGAGACCCAGTACTTC. Translation gives CASSWRGSETQYF.

The rearrangement uses TRBV5-6 and TRBJ2-1; 12 bases map to TRBD2. CDR1 and CDR2 (germline): SGHDT, YYEEEE. The CDR3 contains 13 residues. V shed 8 bases, J shed 6 bases, and the junction held 3 bases outside the gene matches. CDR3 nucleotides: TGTGCCAGTCGGACTAGCGGGACCAATGAGCAGTTCTTC. Protein product: CASRTSGTNEQFF.

This clonotype was recorded a few times. The chain joins TRBV20-1 to TRBJ2-1, with no clear D. V gave up 0 bases and J gave up 7 bases, with 7 bases separating them. CDR3 size: 12 residues. Germline CDR1 reads DFQATT; CDR2 reads SNEGSKA (reference sequence). Here the CDR3 reads CSARDRENEQFF. Written as DNA, the CDR3 is TGCAGTGCTAGAGATCGCGAGAATGAGCAGTTCTTC.

In this sample, this clonotype turned up many times. The gene calls are TRBV28 and TRBJ2-1, with 9 bases that match TRBD1. The CDR3 has 14 amino acids. From germline, CDR1 is MDHEN and CDR2 SYDVKM. Losses at the gene ends were 10 bases for V and 7 bases for J; bases not matched to a gene: 11. In nucleotides, the CDR3 is TGTGCCATCTCGAAGGGGACAGGGTGGAATGAGCAGTTCTTC. It is translated as CAISKGTGWNEQFF.

This clonotype occurred a few times. The chain employs TRBV27 and TRBJ1-2; perhaps TRBD1 as D (6 bases). Germline V lookup: CDR1 MNHEY, CDR2 SMNVEV (reference sequence). The CDR3 runs to 13 residues. Trimming shortened V by 5 bases and J by 7 bases, and 14 bases separated the two germline ends. This chain's CDR3 is CASSPRTGIGYTF. The CDR3 DNA reads as TGTGCCAGCAGTCCCCGAACAGGGATTGGCTACACCTTC.

The chain combines TRBV7-2 with TRBJ2-3, with D possibly matching TRBD1 (5 bases). The germline gives CDR1 SGHTA, CDR2 FQGNSA. The CDR3 loop spans 17 amino acids. With 3 bases removed from V and 6 bases from J, the gap between germline ends came to 22 bases. This chain's CDR3 is CASSFIVGRVFIDTQYF. The CDR3 DNA reads as TGTGCCAGCAGCTTTATTGTCGGCAGGGTATTTATCGATACGCAGTATTTT. The whole variable domain, remainder taken from reference TRBV7-2 and TRBJ2-3, is GAGVSQSPSNKVTEKGKDVELRCDPISGHTALYWYRQSLGQGLEFLIYFQGNSAPDKSGLPSDRFSAERTGGSVSTLTIQRTQQEDSAVYLCASSFIVGRVFIDTQYFGPGTRLTVL.